This TCR beta chain was sequenced for a study of T cells in Graves' hyperthyroidism and ophthalmopathy. Amplification targeted TCR beta CDR3 regions from RNA transcripts. First-round RT-PCR targeting the TCR CDR3 was performed with the HTBI primer set. TCRdb itself ran the multiplex PCR reads through MiXCR, one entry per CDR3 protein. The table has 660,000 or so distinct CDR3 sequences, less than 25% seen once. This clonotype was seen at least ten times. Germline-derived CDR1 and CDR2 are SNHLY and FYNNEI. Germline trimming cut 7 bases from V and 0 bases from J; bases unmatched to any gene: 5. CDR3 size: 15 residues.

The chain employs TRBV2 and TRBJ1-4; the match to TRBD1 covers 7 bases. The sequenced sample consisted of blood. The source is a man aged 25 to 40 with Graves' ophthalmopathy. CDR3 in DNA: TGTGCCAGCACTAGGACAGGAGCAACTAATGAAAAACTGTTTTTT. Protein product: CASTRTGATNEKLFF. The full variable domain, in which reference TRBV2 and TRBJ1-4 provide the parts outside the CDR3, is EPEVTQTPSHQVTQMGQEVILRCVPISNHLYFYWYRQILGQKVEFLVSFYNNEISEKSEIFDDQFSVERPDGSNFTLKIRSTKLEDSAMYFCASTRTGATNEKLFFGSGTQLSVL.